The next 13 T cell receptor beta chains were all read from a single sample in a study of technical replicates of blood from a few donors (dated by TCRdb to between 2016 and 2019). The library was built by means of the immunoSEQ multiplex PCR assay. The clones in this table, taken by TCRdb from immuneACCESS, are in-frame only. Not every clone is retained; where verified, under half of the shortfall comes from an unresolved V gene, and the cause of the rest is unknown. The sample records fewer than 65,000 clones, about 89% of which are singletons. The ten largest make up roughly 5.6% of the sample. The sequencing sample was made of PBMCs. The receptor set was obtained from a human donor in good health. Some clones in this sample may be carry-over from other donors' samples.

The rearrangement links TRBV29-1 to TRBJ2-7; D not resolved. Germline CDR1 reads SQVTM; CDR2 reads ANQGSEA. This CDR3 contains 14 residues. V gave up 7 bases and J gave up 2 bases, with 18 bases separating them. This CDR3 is CSAHAGVTPYEQYF. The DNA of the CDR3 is TGCAGCGCGCACGCCGGAGTTACTCCCTACGAGCAGTACTTC.

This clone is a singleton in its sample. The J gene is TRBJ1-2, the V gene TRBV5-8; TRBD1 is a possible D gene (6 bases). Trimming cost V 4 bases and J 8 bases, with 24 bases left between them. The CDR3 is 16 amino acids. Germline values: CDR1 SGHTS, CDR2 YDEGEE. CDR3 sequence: CASSPGGGANYGGYTF. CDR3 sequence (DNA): TGTGCCAGCAGCCCCGGTGGGGGGGCCAATTACGGGGGCTACACCTTC.

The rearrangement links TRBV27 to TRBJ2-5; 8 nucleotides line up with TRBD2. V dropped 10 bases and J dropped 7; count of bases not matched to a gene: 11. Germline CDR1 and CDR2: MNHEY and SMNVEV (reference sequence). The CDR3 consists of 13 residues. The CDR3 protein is CATRLSGAVTQYF. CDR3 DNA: TGTGCCACAAGACTTAGCGGGGCCGTGACCCAGTACTTC.

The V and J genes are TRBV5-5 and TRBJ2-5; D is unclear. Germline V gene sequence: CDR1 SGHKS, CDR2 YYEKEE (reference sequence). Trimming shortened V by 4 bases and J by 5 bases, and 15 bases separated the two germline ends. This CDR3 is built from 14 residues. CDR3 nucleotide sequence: TGTGCCAGCAGCCGCCTGACAACCATGGAGACCCAGTACTTC. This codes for CASSRLTTMETQYF.

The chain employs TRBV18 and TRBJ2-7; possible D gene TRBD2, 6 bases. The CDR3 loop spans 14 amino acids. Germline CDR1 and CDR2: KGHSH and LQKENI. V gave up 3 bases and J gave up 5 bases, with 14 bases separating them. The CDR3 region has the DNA TGTGCCAGCTCACCCTCCCGGGGGTCCGACGAGCAGTACTTC. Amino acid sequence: CASSPSRGSDEQYF.

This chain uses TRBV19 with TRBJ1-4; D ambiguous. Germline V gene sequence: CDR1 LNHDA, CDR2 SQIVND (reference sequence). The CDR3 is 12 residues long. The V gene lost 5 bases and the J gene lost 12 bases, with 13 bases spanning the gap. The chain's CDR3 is CASSLLPGELFF. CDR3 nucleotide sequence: TGTGCCAGTAGTTTACTCCCGGGAGAACTGTTTTTT.

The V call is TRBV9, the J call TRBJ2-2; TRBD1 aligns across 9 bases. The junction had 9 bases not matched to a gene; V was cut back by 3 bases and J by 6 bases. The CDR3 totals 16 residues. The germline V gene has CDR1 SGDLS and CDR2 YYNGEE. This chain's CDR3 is CASSGLRDRAPGELFF. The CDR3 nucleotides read TGTGCCAGCAGCGGACTCCGGGACAGGGCTCCCGGGGAGCTGTTTTTT.

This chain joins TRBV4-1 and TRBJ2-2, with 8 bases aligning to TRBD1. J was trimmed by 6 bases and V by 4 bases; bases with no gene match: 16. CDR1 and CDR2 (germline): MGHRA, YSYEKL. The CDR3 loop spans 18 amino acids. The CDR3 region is CASSPGQGPGIGPGELFF. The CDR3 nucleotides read TGCGCCAGCAGCCCCGGACAGGGCCCCGGAATAGGGCCCGGGGAGCTGTTTTTT.

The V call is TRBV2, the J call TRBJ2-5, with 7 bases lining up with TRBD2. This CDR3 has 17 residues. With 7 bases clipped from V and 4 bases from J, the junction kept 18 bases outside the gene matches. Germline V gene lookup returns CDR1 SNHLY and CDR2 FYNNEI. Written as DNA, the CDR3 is TGTGCCAGCACCGACGCTGCCCGCGGGCTAGCGGTAGAGACCCAGTACTTC. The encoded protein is CASTDAARGLAVETQYF.

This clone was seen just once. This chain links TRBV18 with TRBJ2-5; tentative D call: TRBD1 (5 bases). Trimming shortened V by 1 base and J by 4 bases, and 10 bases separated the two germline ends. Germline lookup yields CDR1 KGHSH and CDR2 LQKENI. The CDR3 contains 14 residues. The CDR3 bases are TGTGCCAGCTCACCACGGGGTAGGGGAGAGACCCAGTACTTC. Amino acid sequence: CASSPRGRGETQYF.

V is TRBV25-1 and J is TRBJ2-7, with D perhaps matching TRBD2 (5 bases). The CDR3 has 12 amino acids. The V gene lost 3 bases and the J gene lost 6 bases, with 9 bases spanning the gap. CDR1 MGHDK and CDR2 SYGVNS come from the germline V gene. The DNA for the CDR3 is TGTGCCAGCAGTGAGGCCGAGGGCGAGCAGTACTTC. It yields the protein CASSEAEGEQYF.

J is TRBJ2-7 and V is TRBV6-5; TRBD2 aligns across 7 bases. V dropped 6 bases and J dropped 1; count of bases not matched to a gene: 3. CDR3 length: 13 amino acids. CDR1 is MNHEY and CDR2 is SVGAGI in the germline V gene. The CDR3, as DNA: TGTGCCAGCAGGGGGACTACTTCCTACGAGCAGTACTTC. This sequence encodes CASRGTTSYEQYF.

CDR3 DNA sequence: TGTGCCAGTAGTACAGGGGTTAGTAACTATGGCTACACCTTC. Its translation is CASSTGVSNYGYTF. V usage is TRBV19 and J usage is TRBJ1-2; perhaps TRBD1 as D (6 bases). Trimming removed 4 bases at V and 1 base at J, with 10 bases between. Per germline, CDR1 LNHDA and CDR2 SQIVND (reference sequence). The CDR3 is 14 residues long.